The T cell receptor beta chain described here comes from a study of CD8 T cells in ankylosing spondylitis. Study-wide points: A motif in TCR beta, a set of 8 or 9 highly homologous variants, appeared characteristic of ankylosing spondylitis blood.

Each CDR3 protein is one row after TCRdb ran MiXCR on the 5' RACE reads. The profile shows fewer than 400,000 distinct CDR3 sequences, about a fifth of them singletons. In this sample, this clonotype turned up many times. Its antigen is currently unknown. The germline V and J ends were trimmed by 0 bases and 0 bases, with 10 bases remaining between them. The CDR3 sequence is 16 residues long. CDR1 and CDR2 from the germline V gene are SGHRS and YFSETQ. Source material: blood, either unsorted or a sorted T cell fraction (not recorded which). The sequence derives from a male donor with ankylosing spondylitis. The chain employs TRBV5-1 and TRBJ1-3; D uncertain. In DNA form, the CDR3 reads TGCGCCAGCAGCTTGGACGGTCCCCTCTCTGGAAACACCATATATTTT. It encodes CASSLDGPLSGNTIYF.